These T cell receptor beta chains were read from a single sample in a study of Tregs in tolerant kidney transplant recipients. The method was immunoSEQ multiplex PCR; TCRdb's version includes in-frame clones alone and lacks a portion of them. Among 200,000 to 300,000 clones, around 82% were seen once, and the ten largest hold about 0.68%. Sequencing used CD4+ T cells from blood. The receptors were sampled from a human donor in good health. Each CDR3 is given without its conserved first and last residue.

v_gene | CDR3aa
TRBV21-1 | ASSNCPDRGLRPQH
TRBV6-6 | ASRGDRGSYEQY
TRBV6-1 | ASTERVFGSYEQY
TRBV18 | ASSLTSGTLEQF
TRBV30 | AWSVPGRTTGELF
TRBV2 | ASRRLTGIEKLF
TRBV30 | AWSPLFSGYT
TRBV9 | ASSLTSDYNEQF
TRBV6-1 | ASRGGQGNNEQF
TRBV7-8 | ASRTSGNEQF
TRBV5-1 | ASNRDGGYT
TRBV5-6 | ASSFRDRGGFPQH
TRBV29-1 | SGRPGQGHNEQF
TRBV18 | ASSPQAPRTGELF
TRBV7-2 | ASSLVGELTGNTIY
TRBV6-5 | ASRTQGTKVSPLH
TRBV6-6 | ASSYSGLTPRNEQF
TRBV10-1 | ASSVAIGDNEQF
TRBV11-2 | ASSFFGGEQY
TRBV19 | ASNGDRSSGANVLT
TRBV28 | ASNLRDRRHYEQY
TRBV9 | ASSVAGNTGELF
TRBV29-1 | SVPDSANEKLF
TRBV6-6 | ASSYTPVGGAYEQY
TRBV6-1 | ASSEGLSGSPLH
TRBV7-2 | ASSFVPSSYEQY
TRBV9 | ASSANRDTEGPQY
TRBV5-1 | ASSLGDRENTEAF
TRBV5-5 | ASSQRGSFRTDTQY
TRBV5-1 | ASSVISGVGAYEQY
TRBV23-1 | ASSQSRVDTQY
TRBV28 | ASQGQREQY
TRBV7-2 | ASSTRWGGTEAF
TRBV5-4 | ASSSAGFAEQY
TRBV2 | ASNNRGGQPQH
TRBV28 | ASSSSTSGTDTQY
TRBV18 | ASSELEADTQY
TRBV19 | AISAKTAADQPQH
TRBV25-1 | ASSEPRTGPEQY
TRBV18 | ASSPQGAEQY
TRBV13 | ASSLAGEGDTQY
TRBV4-1 | ASSQPNTGELF
TRBV5-1 | ASSLGDRDSYEQY
TRBV4-1 | ASSLSGTANYGYT
TRBV5-4 | ASSLGLAGGNEQF
TRBV6-1 | ASNDRDSTNEKLF
TRBV9 | ASSVDPQGLQKLF
TRBV7-2 | ASSLGSNFYGYT
TRBV28 | ASHYQAQGGQPQH
TRBV11-2 | ASSSGGVLNTEAF